The clone carrying this TCR beta chain was counted between two and nine times. Its antigen is still unknown. CDR1 is MDHEN, CDR2 SYDVKM, per germline. The V and J ends lost 5 bases and 7 bases respectively, with 5 bases between them. CDR3 size: 11 residues. Axillary draining lymph nodes of breast cancer patients supplied the node samples. TCRdb passed the multiplex PCR reads through MiXCR, listing each CDR3 protein once. The sample lists roughly 80,000 distinct CDR3 sequences, roughly a fifth occurring once. This entry is derived from a study of breast tumors, draining lymph nodes, adjacent tissues. Study-wide findings and caveats: Tumor repertoires ranked between lymph nodes and nontumor tissue in diversity, with V and J gene preferences. Data only fit, rather than demonstrated, lymph node origin of most tumor T cells. Findings are consistent with lymph node origin and intratumoral expansion of most tumor T cells.

The TCR originated in a female donor with breast cancer. Some clones in this sample may be carry-over from other donors' samples. This chain joins TRBV28 and TRBJ2-2; unclear D gene. The specimen was axillary lymph node tissue. The CDR3 sequence: CASSGRGELFF. DNA of the CDR3: TGTGCCAGCAGTGGACGCGGGGAGCTGTTTTTT.